This TCR beta chain was recovered during a study of T cells after yellow fever vaccination. Whole-study results and caveats: The secondary response was weaker but peaked faster, day 5 versus 15.

TCRdb fed the 5' RACE reads into MiXCR, producing one record per CDR3 protein. The data hold under 600,000 distinct CDR3 sequences, with just over 20% observed a single time. On this clonotype: No antigen is known for it.

V was clipped by 7 bases and J by 4 bases, with 9 bases between them. Germline CDR1 reads MNHEY; CDR2 reads SVGEGT. This CDR3 region has 12 residues. The chain uses TRBV6-2 or TRBV6-3 and TRBJ2-3; D uncertain. The receptor was derived from a young man who received the YFV17D yellow fever vaccine. This material consisted of PBMCs, taken about 20 days after the first yellow fever vaccination. The CDR3 bases are TGTGCCAGCAAGGCGTTCTCAGATACGCAGTATTTT. Its translation: CASKAFSDTQYF.